This section outlines one T cell receptor beta chain sequence together with its context. By its share of the sample, this clonotype is medium-sized (0.01 to 0.1%). This clone's antigen is unknown. No base qualities exist here, and no much larger clone lies one base off it. Library construction relied on 5' RACE. The sequencer listed for this sample is NextSeq 500. In the TCR library protocol, a unique molecular identifier was attached to each TCR cDNA molecule so that PCR and sequencing errors could be corrected. In the authors' own workflow: Decombinator tools were used for TCR identification, UMI-based error correction and CDR3 extraction. TCRs above a frequency of 2 per 1,000, corresponding to the top 1% of the tumor frequency distribution, were defined as expanded. Renyi diversity was calculated using the R vegan package after each repertoire was subsampled 100 times to 5,000 TCRs. CDR3 similarity networks were built from amino acid triplet string-kernel similarity, connecting CDR3s with pairwise similarity above 0.82. TCRdb redid the processing of the public reads, applying fastp at Q25 and MiXCR, and retained in-frame beta chains. Every CDR3 protein is listed once, alongside the most common genes and DNA of its rows. For this entry, the V and J calls and clone size follow TCRdb and not the study's own pipeline. Here the sample has more than 10,000 distinct CDR3 sequences; approximately 5% occur a single time. The ten largest clones take up 25% to 30% of the sample.

From the cysteine up to the phenylalanine, the CDR3 has a length of 12 residues. Here the CDR3 DNA is all that survives: 36 bases in frame from base 1. The germline V gene encodes CDR1 SQVTM and CDR2 ANQGSEA. V is clipped by 8 bases and J by 3 bases, and the sequence between their germline boundaries is 11 bases long. Per the publication, the time point label means: sample taken at primary tumor resection. Whole RNA extracted from tumor and nontumor lung tissue, or from cryopreserved PBMC samples, was used for TCR sequencing without cell sorting. Samples were obtained from approximately 72 patients with early-stage, untreated non-small cell lung cancer from the lung TRACERx cohort. Only patients with enough RNA available from two or more tumor regions were chosen for TCR sequencing. The entry originates in a study of spatial heterogeneity in lung cancer (dated by TCRdb to the late 2010s). At the level of the whole study: More beta-chain than alpha-chain transcripts were consistently detected, likely reflecting higher beta-chain transcript abundance. The study linked features of the TCR repertoire to counts of nonsynonymous mutations, which were determined by whole-exome sequencing of tumor tissue. In non-small cell lung cancer, the study quantitatively compared TCR alpha and beta repertoires across several tumor regions, matched nontumor lung, and blood. In the raw uncorrected reads, each unique combination of TCR and UMI appeared on average more than ten times. At surgery, both alpha and beta chains were TCR-sequenced in approximately 210 tumor regions, approximately 64 matched nontumor lung samples and around 50 PBMC samples. Here is what the overall study found, with its caveats: Additional single-cell paired TCR alpha and beta sequencing was considered necessary to confirm, at a functional level, the hypothesis that regional TCRs recognize regional mutations. Ubiquitous expanded tumor TCRs showed up in blood more often at tumor resection than at routine follow-up.

The sequence derives from a male donor with early-stage non-small cell lung cancer. The sequences come from PBMCs, collected at surgery. The chain uses TRBV29-1 and TRBJ1-5, with the D gene not confidently named. In nucleotides, the sequence is TGCAGCCACGGGGAACCCAATCAGCCCCAGCATTTT. It specifies CSHGEPNQPQHF.